This entry describes one T cell receptor beta chain. The data belong to a study of blood T cell repertoires in COVID-19. V lost 6 bases and J 6 bases, leaving 14 bases between the germline ends. Germline assignment: CDR1 KGHSH and CDR2 LQKENI. This CDR3 is 14 amino acids long. Profiling relied on immunoSEQ multiplex PCR, and the TCRdb table lists in-frame clones only, not all of them. In the table there are tens of thousands of clones, roughly nine tenths of which are singletons. The V call is TRBV18, the J call TRBJ2-2; D is ambiguous. Sample: peripheral blood. The origin of this receptor is a man aged 45-60 years with acute or convalescent COVID-19. CDR3 sequence reads: CASSPARGAGELFF. In DNA, the CDR3 is TGTGCCAGCTCGCCCGCAAGAGGCGCCGGGGAGCTGTTTTTT.